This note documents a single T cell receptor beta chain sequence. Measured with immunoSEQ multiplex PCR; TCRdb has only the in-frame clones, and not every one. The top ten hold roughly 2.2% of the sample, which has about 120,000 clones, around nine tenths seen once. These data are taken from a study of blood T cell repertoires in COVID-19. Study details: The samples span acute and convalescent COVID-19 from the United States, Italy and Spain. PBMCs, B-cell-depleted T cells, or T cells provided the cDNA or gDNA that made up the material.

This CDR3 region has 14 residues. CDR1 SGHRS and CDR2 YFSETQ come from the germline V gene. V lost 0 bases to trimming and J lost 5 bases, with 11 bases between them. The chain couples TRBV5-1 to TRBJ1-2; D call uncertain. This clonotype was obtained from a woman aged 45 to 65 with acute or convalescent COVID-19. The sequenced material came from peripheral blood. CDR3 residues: CASSLGRSDYGYTF. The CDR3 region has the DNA TGCGCCAGCAGCTTGGGACGGAGTGATTATGGCTACACCTTC. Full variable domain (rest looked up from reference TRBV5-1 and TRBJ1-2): KAGVTQTPRYLIKTRGQQVTLSCSPISGHRSVSWYQQTPGQGLQFLFEYFSETQRNKGNFPGRFSGRQFSNSRSEMNVSTLELGDSALYLCASSLGRSDYGYTFGSGTRLTVV.